The source of this T cell receptor beta chain is a study of cytomegalovirus exposure and HLA in healthy donors. Points from the study as a whole: An analysis done earlier found most TCR beta V segments productive about 87% or about 30% of the time. The dataset shows that most TCR sequences were rare, while some public TCRs occurred in many donors. Presence/absence analyses took donor sequencing depth as roughly uniform.

A multiplex PCR was run with 60 Vbeta primers and 13 Jbeta primers. Some clones are missing from TCRdb's copy, which holds only in-frame ones; the method was immunoSEQ multiplex PCR. Its table lists some 120,000 clones. Comments on this clone: Its antigen is undetermined.

This sequence was found in a man aged 35 to 55 in good health and CMV-seropositive. Sequencing was done on a sample of PBMCs.

This chain's CDR3 is CASSVGPGGSLGNTEAFF. The DNA for the CDR3 is TGTGCCAGCAGCGTAGGGCCGGGTGGCAGTTTGGGGAACACTGAAGCTTTCTTT. The chain is built from TRBV9 and TRBJ1-1; D not certain. This CDR3 has 18 amino acids. Trimming removed 0 bases at V and 1 base at J, with 19 bases between. Germline CDR1 and CDR2: SGDLS and YYNGEE.